The subject of this entry is one T cell receptor (beta chain). The target antigen is unknown. The sample originates from a study of T-cell reconstitution after alpha-beta-depleted transplantation in children. General study results and limits: From newly produced T cells came most of the T-cell counts and diversity one year after transplant. Approximately two months post-transplant, alpha-beta T cells reportedly originated from several hundred expanded graft clones.

Researchers prepared the TCRbeta library using unique molecular identifiers, the study reports. TCRdb analysed the PCR reads with MiXCR anew, one entry per CDR3 protein. The profile shows over 200,000 distinct CDR3 sequences, about a tenth of them singletons. The sequence derives from a child under two years old with acute myeloid leukemia, due to receive a stem cell transplant. Specimen: PBMCs, collected before TCRalphabeta/CD19-depleted stem cell transplant.

CDR3 sequence (DNA): TGTGCCAGCAGCTTAGGTGCCAGGGGTAGAAATCAGCCCCAGCATTTT. As protein: CASSLGARGRNQPQHF. The chain has TRBV13 and TRBJ1-5; maybe TRBD1 (6 bases). The germline CDR1 and CDR2 sequences are PRHDT and FYEKMQ (reference sequence). This CDR3 is built from 16 residues. V lost 0 bases and J 4 bases, leaving 13 bases between the germline ends.